These 17 T cell receptor beta chains were sequenced from one sample in a study of human T cells and chemical hapten exposure. The time point: pre-sensitization, week 0. Sample treatment: therapeutic diphenylcyclopropenone sensitization with weekly scalp DPC. TCRdb recomputed calls from the RACE reads with MiXCR, one row per CDR3 protein. There are some 98,000 distinct CDR3 sequences in the sample; more than 10% occur only once, and under 3.5% lies in the top ten. The sequenced sample was whole blood, obtained in connection with sensitization to the hapten diphenylcyclopropenone (DPC). These receptors were collected from a woman aged 55-75 years with alopecia areata. Some clones in this sample may be carry-over from other donors' samples.

This clonotype has at least ten counts. The chain couples TRBV10-3 to TRBJ2-7; weak D call: TRBD1 (5 bases). From germline, CDR1 is ENHRY and CDR2 SYGVKD. The CDR3 is 12 amino acids. Trimming pared 4 bases from V and 6 bases from J, leaving 10 bases between. CDR3 in amino acids: CAISGRVSEQYF. The CDR3 DNA is TGTGCCATCAGTGGCAGGGTAAGCGAGCAGTACTTC.

The chain links TRBV7-3 to TRBJ2-1, with 12 bases identical to TRBD2. CDR1 is SGHTA and CDR2 is FQGTGA in the germline V gene. V trimming: 4 bases; J trimming: 12 bases; junction bases outside the gene matches: 4. The CDR3 loop spans 13 amino acids. The CDR3: CASSSGLAGRQFF. In nucleotides, the CDR3 is TGTGCCAGCAGCTCTGGACTAGCGGGGAGGCAGTTCTTC.

The chain couples TRBV7-9 to TRBJ1-1, with D hard to call. CDR1 is SEHNR and CDR2 is FQNEAQ in the germline V gene (reference sequence). This CDR3 is built from 12 residues. Trimming took off 1 base at V and 11 bases at J, with 11 bases between the two ends. CDR3 in amino acids: CASSLGNRVAFF. The CDR3, as DNA: TGTGCCAGCAGCTTAGGGAATCGGGTGGCTTTCTTT.

In this sample, this clonotype turned up many times. This rearrangement joins TRBV29-1 to TRBJ1-1; D is possibly TRBD1 (6 bases). CDR1 is SQVTM and CDR2 is ANQGSEA in the germline V gene. This CDR3 comprises 14 residues. The V end lost 6 bases, the J end lost 0 bases, and 14 bases lay between the germline ends. The CDR3 reads CSVLRGGMNTEAFF. In nucleotides, the CDR3 is TGCAGCGTGCTGAGGGGGGGTATGAACACTGAAGCTTTCTTT. The full variable domain, its missing parts supplied by reference TRBV29-1 and TRBJ1-1, is SAVISQKPSRDICQRGTSLTIQCQVDSQVTMMFWYRQQPGQSLTLIATANQGSEATYESGFVIDKFPISRPNLTFSTLTVSNMSPEDSSIYLCSVLRGGMNTEAFFGQGTRLTVV.

The chain uses TRBV23-1 and TRBJ1-3; 9 bases align to TRBD1. TRBV23-1 is recorded as an ORF, its role being uncertain. This CDR3 region has 17 residues. Germline trimming cut 2 bases from V and 0 bases from J; bases unmatched to any gene: 5. The chain's CDR3 is CASSQGDRALSGNTIYF. In DNA, the CDR3 is TGCGCCAGCAGTCAAGGGGACAGGGCCCTCTCTGGAAACACCATATATTTT.

The J gene is TRBJ2-5, the V gene TRBV20-1, with 12 positions matching TRBD2. CDR1 and CDR2 from the germline V gene are DFQATT and SNEGSKA (reference sequence). The CDR3 contains 18 residues. The junction had 14 bases not matched to a gene; V was cut back by 4 bases and J by 2 bases. CDR3 residues: CSATGNPSGGAGQETQYF. The CDR3 DNA follows: TGCAGTGCTACCGGAAACCCTAGCGGGGGGGCCGGGCAAGAGACCCAGTACTTC.

The sample holds a few counts of this clonotype. This sequence joins TRBV27 and TRBJ2-6; TRBD1 aligns across 7 bases. CDR3 length: 19 residues. From germline, CDR1 is MNHEY and CDR2 SMNVEV (reference sequence). Trimming removed 4 bases from V and 1 base from J; junction bases left unmatched: 13. The CDR3 here is CASSSLHADRDSGANVLTF. The CDR3 region has the DNA TGTGCCAGCAGTTCCCTACACGCAGACAGGGATTCTGGGGCCAACGTCCTGACTTTC.

Many counts were recorded for this clonotype. The chain joins TRBV2 to TRBJ2-3; 8 bases are shared with TRBD2. The germline V gene encodes CDR1 SNHLY and CDR2 FYNNEI. This CDR3 has 17 residues. The V segment lost 2 bases and the J segment 0 bases; nucleotides outside the gene matches: 7. The CDR3 loop reads CASSELRSGGSTDTQYF. CDR3 nucleotides: TGTGCCAGCAGTGAACTACGAAGCGGGGGAAGCACAGATACGCAGTATTTT. Variable domain in full (rest from reference TRBV2 and TRBJ2-3): EPEVTQTPSHQVTQMGQEVILRCVPISNHLYFYWYRQILGQKVEFLVSFYNNEISEKSEIFDDQFSVERPDGSNFTLKIRSTKLEDSAMYFCASSELRSGGSTDTQYFGPGTRLTVL.

This clonotype was counted many times. With a far larger clone one base away, a read error is the likely cause. The chain carries TRBV27 and TRBJ1-1; D is uncertain. This CDR3 has 13 amino acids. Per germline, CDR1 MNHEY and CDR2 SMNVEV (reference sequence). The V and J ends lost 1 base and 1 base respectively, with 4 bases between them. The CDR3 loop is CASSLWGNTEAFF. CDR3 sequence (DNA): TGTGCCAGCAGTTTATGGGGGAACACTGAAGCTTTCTTT.

The V and J genes are TRBV6-1 and TRBJ1-6, with D possibly matching TRBD1 (5 bases). V was shortened by 1 base and J by 7 bases, with 11 bases between the two germline ends. This CDR3 has 15 residues. Germline assignment: CDR1 MNHNS and CDR2 SASEGT. CDR3: CASSEDSGPNSPLHF. The CDR3 coding sequence is TGTGCCAGCAGTGAAGATTCAGGGCCGAATTCACCCCTCCACTTT.

A few counts support this clonotype. The genes are TRBV9 and TRBJ2-1; D is perhaps TRBD2 (5 bases). Trimming shortened V by 3 bases and J by 9 bases, and 16 bases separated the two germline ends. This CDR3 is 14 amino acids long. Per germline, CDR1 SGDLS and CDR2 YYNGEE. The CDR3 reads CASSGSVTRGEQFF. In nucleotides, the CDR3 is TGTGCCAGCAGCGGATCCGTTACCCGGGGTGAGCAGTTCTTC.

The table lists this clonotype with many counts. The genes are TRBV4-1 and TRBJ2-3; tentatively, D is TRBD1 or TRBD2 (6 bases each). The CDR3 is 17 residues long. Germline values: CDR1 MGHRA, CDR2 YSYEKL. The V end lost 0 bases, the J end lost 4 bases, and 17 bases lay between the germline ends. Here the CDR3 DNA reads TGCGCCAGCAGCCAAGATCCGGGGGCGTCCGGGTCAGATACGCAGTATTTT. Translation gives CASSQDPGASGSDTQYF.

This clonotype occurred many times. V gene TRBV7-9 combines with J gene TRBJ1-4; 7 bases align to TRBD1. Germline V gene data show CDR1 as SEHNR and CDR2 as FQNEAQ (reference sequence). The J segment lost 0 bases and the V segment lost 2 bases, leaving 15 bases of the junction unmatched. The CDR3 length is 20 residues. CDR3 DNA: TGTGCCAGCAGCTTAATTCGAGGGACAGATGACGTTGCAACTAATGAAAAACTGTTTTTT. Its protein is CASSLIRGTDDVATNEKLFF. Filled out from reference TRBV7-9 and TRBJ1-4, the complete variable domain reads DTGVSQNPRHKITKRGQNVTFRCDPISEHNRLYWYRQTLGQGPEFLTYFQNEAQLEKSRLLSDRFSAERPKGSFSTLEIQRTEQGDSAMYLCASSLIRGTDDVATNEKLFFGSGTQLSVL.

This clonotype occurred many times. This chain joins TRBV19 and TRBJ2-3; no definite D call. Germline V gene lookup returns CDR1 LNHDA and CDR2 SQIVND (reference sequence). The ends were cut back, 4 bases at V and 3 bases at J, with 8 bases in the middle. CDR3 length: 13 residues. The CDR3 region has the DNA TGTGCCAGTAGTACGACCTGGACAGATACGCAGTATTTT. Protein product: CASSTTWTDTQYF.

The chain has TRBV27 and TRBJ1-2, with D possibly matching TRBD1 (5 bases). The CDR3 is 16 residues long. From germline, CDR1 is MNHEY and CDR2 SMNVEV (reference sequence). The V gene lost 5 bases and the J gene lost 1 base, with 17 bases spanning the gap. The CDR3 here is CASSPSTGVHNYGYTF. CDR3 DNA sequence: TGTGCCAGCAGTCCTTCCACAGGAGTACATAACTATGGCTACACCTTC.

This clonotype was counted only a few times. The rearrangement links TRBV7-8 to TRBJ1-2; D possibly corresponds to TRBD1 (5 bases). The germline CDR1 and CDR2 sequences are SGHVS and FQNEAQ. V gave up 0 bases and J gave up 8 bases, with 13 bases separating them. This CDR3 is 14 amino acids long. The CDR3 DNA follows: TGTGCCAGCAGCTTAGCGACGGGGAGGGGAGGCTACACCTTC. Translation: CASSLATGRGGYTF.

This clonotype was seen many times. As DNA, the CDR3 is TGTGCCAGCAATGCCGGGACAGCGAGCTCCTACGAGCAGTACTTC. Translation gives CASNAGTASSYEQYF. The chain couples TRBV6-2 or TRBV6-3 to TRBJ2-7, with 7 bases identical to TRBD1. There are 15 residues in the CDR3. The junction had 9 bases not matched to a gene; V was cut back by 7 bases and J by 0 bases. From germline, CDR1 is MNHEY and CDR2 SVGEGT.